The 24 T cell receptor beta chains below were found in one sample sequenced in a study of T cells after yellow fever vaccination. One entry per CDR3 protein, called by TCRdb with MiXCR from the 5' RACE reads. The data contain approximately 610,000 distinct CDR3 sequences, about a sixth of them singletons. The sequences come from PBMCs, collected around 5 days after the first yellow fever vaccination. These receptors were obtained from a man aged 18 to 35 who received the YFV17D yellow fever vaccine.

About this clonotype itself: A junction boundary mismatches the germline segment, possibly from a read error. The V call is TRBV20-1, the J call TRBJ2-2; D remains unclear. The CDR3 is made up of 14 amino acids. Germline lookup yields CDR1 DFQATT and CDR2 SNEGSKA (reference sequence). The DNA of the CDR3 is TGCAATGCTCTGCACTCATGGGGCACCGGGGAGCTGTTTTTT. Residues: CNALHSWGTGELFF.

This clonotype was detected only a few times. V gene TRBV29-1 combines with J gene TRBJ2-3; maybe TRBD2 (6 bases). The CDR3 spans 12 residues. Germline CDR1 and CDR2: SQVTM and ANQGSEA. V shed 8 bases and J shed 2 bases, with 11 bases lying between them. This chain's CDR3 is CSTGTYTDTQYF. The CDR3 DNA reads TGCAGCACTGGGACTTACACAGATACGCAGTATTTT.

This clonotype was observed a few times. The rearrangement links TRBV6-1 to TRBJ1-2; maybe TRBD1 (5 bases). Germline V lookup: CDR1 MNHNS, CDR2 SASEGT. V was pared by 11 bases and J by 0 bases, with 19 bases between. The CDR3 sequence is 15 residues long. This CDR3 is CAVLGTSGANYGYTF. Here the CDR3 DNA reads TGTGCCGTACTGGGGACGTCGGGAGCTAACTATGGCTACACCTTC.

This clonotype was seen a handful of times. The genes are TRBV5-4 and TRBJ1-1; D perhaps matches TRBD1 (6 bases). The CDR3 is made up of 14 amino acids. The V gene's germline CDR1 is SGHNT and CDR2 YYREEE (reference sequence). Trimming removed 3 bases at V and 2 bases at J, with 11 bases between. CDR3 DNA sequence: TGTGCCAGCAGCTGGGGGCCTGCCAACACTGAAGCTTTCTTT. Translation gives CASSWGPANTEAFF. Using reference TRBV5-4 and TRBJ1-1 for the parts outside the CDR3, the full variable domain is ETGVTQSPTHLIKTRGQQVTLRCSSQSGHNTVSWYQQALGQGPQFIFQYYREEENGRGNFPPRFSGLQFPNYSSELNVNALELDDSALYLCASSWGPANTEAFFGQGTRLTVV.

Regarding this clonotype: Just one base apart from a much larger clone, this may be a read error. The chain couples TRBV6-5 to TRBJ2-1; D call uncertain. V was cut by 6 bases and J by 4 bases, with 4 bases left in between. Germline V lookup: CDR1 MNHEY, CDR2 SVGAGI. This CDR3 spans 11 amino acids. CDR3 DNA: TGTGCCAGCAGGTTATACAATGAGCAGTTCTTC. Translated, it gives CASRLYNEQFF.

This clonotype was picked up a small number of times. This chain uses TRBV19 with TRBJ1-1, with 8 bases matching TRBD1. From germline, CDR1 is LNHDA and CDR2 SQIVND (reference sequence). Trimming at V came to 7 bases and at J to 3 bases, leaving 10 bases not matched to a gene. The CDR3 has 15 residues. The CDR3 DNA reads as TGTGCCAGTAATGACAGGGGATTTGGCGACACTGAAGCTTTCTTT. As protein: CASNDRGFGDTEAFF.

V and J are TRBV29-1 and TRBJ2-1; 11 positions match TRBD1. The junction had 8 bases not matched to a gene; V was cut back by 6 bases and J by 4 bases. The CDR3 is 15 residues long. Germline V gene lookup returns CDR1 SQVTM and CDR2 ANQGSEA. In DNA, the CDR3 is TGCAGCGTCCCCGAGGGGGACAGGGGGTACAATGAGCAGTTCTTC. The encoded protein is CSVPEGDRGYNEQFF.

This clonotype was counted a few times. This chain joins TRBV6-5 and TRBJ2-2; 11 nucleotides line up with TRBD2. The CDR3 consists of 17 residues. Trimming removed 2 bases from V and 0 bases from J; junction bases left unmatched: 2. Germline V gene lookup returns CDR1 MNHEY and CDR2 SVGAGI. The CDR3 protein is CASSYGGLAANTGELFF. CDR3 DNA: TGTGCCAGCAGTTACGGGGGACTAGCGGCGAACACCGGGGAGCTGTTTTTT.

This clonotype has a handful of counts. The rearrangement links TRBV20-1 to TRBJ1-1; D remains ambiguous. The CDR3 sequence is 16 residues long. The germline CDR1 and CDR2 sequences are DFQATT and SNEGSKA (reference sequence). V gave up 0 bases and J gave up 4 bases, with 18 bases separating them. CDR3: CSARDPRGGQGTEAFF. CDR3 coding DNA: TGCAGTGCTAGAGACCCCCGGGGTGGGCAAGGCACTGAAGCTTTCTTT.

This clonotype was seen only a few times. This chain uses TRBV6-2 or TRBV6-3 with TRBJ1-6; the match to TRBD1 covers 8 bases. The CDR3 spans 15 residues. The germline V gene has CDR1 MNHEY and CDR2 SVGEGT. V trimming: 7 bases; J trimming: 7 bases; junction bases outside the gene matches: 9. The CDR3 DNA sequence: TGTGCCAGCACCAGGGACAGGAGAGACAATTCACCCCTCCACTTT. It is translated as CASTRDRRDNSPLHF.

The chain has TRBV4-2 and TRBJ1-6, with TRBD1 identical over 8 bases. CDR1 is LGHNA and CDR2 is YNFKEQ in the germline V gene. This CDR3 spans 19 amino acids. The V segment lost 2 bases and the J segment 1 base; nucleotides outside the gene matches: 10. CDR3 nucleotide sequence: TGTGCCAGCAGCCAAAGAAATCCACAGGGGGTTTCCTATAATTCACCCCTCCACTTT. Amino acid sequence: CASSQRNPQGVSYNSPLHF.

This clonotype was seen only a few times. The J gene is TRBJ1-1, the V gene TRBV6-2 or TRBV6-3; the D is unclear. Germline lookup yields CDR1 MNHEY and CDR2 SVGEGT. This CDR3 has 14 residues. Trimming took off 7 bases at V and 3 bases at J, with 15 bases between the two ends. CDR3 protein: CASIGPAGYTEAFF. CDR3 DNA sequence: TGTGCCAGCATTGGCCCCGCCGGATACACTGAAGCTTTCTTT.

This chain uses TRBV28 with TRBJ2-7; D unresolved. Germline V gene data show CDR1 as MDHEN and CDR2 as SYDVKM. The germline V and J ends were trimmed by 5 bases and 0 bases, with 14 bases remaining between them. The CDR3 is 15 residues long. CDR3 amino acids: CASSREGRDSYEQYF. CDR3 DNA: TGTGCCAGCAGTCGAGAAGGAAGGGACTCCTACGAGCAGTACTTC.

This clonotype has just one count. The chain joins TRBV29-1 to TRBJ2-5; no firm D call. The CDR3 loop spans 12 amino acids. Trimming removed 7 bases at V and 2 bases at J, with 11 bases between. The germline V gene encodes CDR1 SQVTM and CDR2 ANQGSEA. CDR3 in DNA: TGCAGCGGGCAACGGAATCAAGAGACCCAGTACTTC. Translated: CSGQRNQETQYF.

This clonotype showed up just a few times. The rearrangement links TRBV2 to TRBJ2-5; D not resolved. V was shortened by 1 base and J by 4 bases, with 10 bases between the two germline ends. The CDR3 is 14 amino acids. The V gene's germline CDR1 is SNHLY and CDR2 FYNNEI. The CDR3 loop reads CASSEVGWAETQYF. CDR3 bases: TGTGCCAGCAGTGAAGTCGGCTGGGCAGAGACCCAGTACTTC.

CDR3: CASKGRAQAGANVLTF. The DNA for the CDR3 is TGTGCCAGCAAAGGCAGGGCGCAAGCTGGGGCCAACGTCCTGACTTTC. This chain joins TRBV14 and TRBJ2-6; D is perhaps TRBD1 (5 bases). CDR1 SGHDN and CDR2 FVKESK come from the germline V gene. V lost 7 bases, J lost 2 bases, and 15 bases lay in between. CDR3 length: 16 residues. Together with reference TRBV14 and TRBJ2-6, the CDR3 gives the full variable domain: EAGVTQFPSHSVIEKGQTVTLRCDPISGHDNLYWYRRVMGKEIKFLLHFVKESKQDESGMPNNRFLAERTGGTYSTLKVQPAELEDSGVYFCASKGRAQAGANVLTFGAGSRLTVL.

This clonotype has only a few counts. This chain joins TRBV20-1 and TRBJ1-1, with D perhaps matching TRBD1 (5 bases). CDR3 length: 14 residues. Germline V gene data show CDR1 as DFQATT and CDR2 as SNEGSKA (reference sequence). V lost 3 bases to trimming and J lost 0 bases, with 11 bases between them. CDR3 sequence (DNA): TGCAGTGCTAGTGTGGGACCACTGAACACTGAAGCTTTCTTT. The encoded protein is CSASVGPLNTEAFF.

V is TRBV6-5 and J is TRBJ1-5; D is perhaps TRBD1 (5 bases). Germline values: CDR1 MNHEY, CDR2 SVGAGI. This CDR3 has 14 amino acids. V lost 4 bases, J lost 5 bases, and 12 bases lay in between. Here the CDR3 reads CASSSGYRDQPQHF. CDR3 DNA: TGTGCCAGCAGTTCAGGGTACAGAGATCAGCCCCAGCATTTT.

There are a few counts of this clonotype. In DNA, the CDR3 is TGTGCCAGCAGCCCCAGGGTCTACGAGCAGTACGTC. Translated, it gives CASSPRVYEQYV. The J gene is TRBJ2-7, the V gene TRBV6-2 or TRBV6-3, with a weak D call TRBD1 (5 bases). This CDR3 has 12 residues. The V end was cut by 6 bases, the J end by 3 bases, with 9 bases between. The germline gives CDR1 MNHEY, CDR2 SVGEGT.

The chain employs TRBV5-1 and TRBJ2-1, with 9 bases that match TRBD2. J lost 4 bases, V lost 4 bases, and 6 bases had no gene match. The CDR3 extends over 15 amino acids. Germline V gene data show CDR1 as SGHRS and CDR2 as YFSETQ. CDR3 in DNA: TGCGCCAGCAGCCCCGGGACTAGCTTGTACAATGAGCAGTTCTTC. Translating gives CASSPGTSLYNEQFF. Drawing the rest from reference TRBV5-1 and TRBJ2-1, the complete variable domain is KAGVTQTPRYLIKTRGQQVTLSCSPISGHRSVSWYQQTPGQGLQFLFEYFSETQRNKGNFPGRFSGRQFSNSRSEMNVSTLELGDSALYLCASSPGTSLYNEQFFGPGTRLTVL.

The CDR3 coding sequence is TGTGCCAGCATGGTGGGGGCGGGGGTCGAGCAGTACGTC. This translates into CASMVGAGVEQYV. This sequence joins TRBV6-6 and TRBJ2-7; maybe TRBD2 (7 bases). There are 13 residues in the CDR3. The germline CDR1 and CDR2 sequences are MNHNY and SVGAGI (reference sequence). V was shortened by 7 bases and J by 6 bases, with 16 bases between the two germline ends.

There are a few counts of this clonotype. The chain combines TRBV11-2 with TRBJ2-1, with TRBD2 identical over 12 bases. J was trimmed by 9 bases and V by 0 bases; bases with no gene match: 12. Germline V gene lookup returns CDR1 SGHAT and CDR2 FQNNGV. The CDR3 loop spans 18 amino acids. The CDR3 reads CASSLDLASGGASGEQFF. For the CDR3, the DNA is TGTGCCAGCAGCTTAGATCTAGCTAGCGGGGGGGCCTCTGGTGAGCAGTTCTTC.

This chain uses TRBV9 with TRBJ2-7; the match to TRBD1 covers 9 bases. V gave up 2 bases and J gave up 3 bases; unmatched junction bases: 3. The CDR3 sequence is 14 residues long. In germline, CDR1 is SGDLS, CDR2 YYNGEE. The CDR3 is CASSVTGGNYEQYF. In nucleotides, the CDR3 is TGTGCCAGCAGCGTGACAGGGGGGAACTACGAGCAGTACTTC.

The chain uses TRBV11-2 and TRBJ2-1; D is unclear. Trimming took off 1 base at V and 7 bases at J, with 14 bases between the two ends. The CDR3 has 15 amino acids. Germline CDR1 SGHAT, CDR2 FQNNGV. In DNA form, the CDR3 reads TGTGCCAGCAGCTTAGGATTAGGGTTTCGGAATGAGCAGTTCTTC. Protein product: CASSLGLGFRNEQFF.